Listed below are T cell receptor beta chains from one sample, sequenced in a study of blood T cell repertoires in COVID-19. The assay was immunoSEQ multiplex PCR, and TCRdb's table has in-frame clones only and misses some. Of a few hundred thousand clones listed, over 85% were seen once; the top ten hold less than 2%. The sample consisted of PBMCs or T cells enriched from blood (not recorded which). Every receptor here comes from a woman aged 25 to 39 who had recovered from COVID-19. The CDR3 runs from the conserved cysteine through the conserved F or W. D genes are given only for firm matches. For some rows the clone size is stated as once, few or many, or as a class when expanded; others skip it.

>once|NA|TRBV9|TRBJ2-1
TGTGCCAGCAGCGTCCTTTCCCCCACAAATGAGCAGTTCTTC
CASSVLSPTNEQFF
>NA|NA|TRBV18|TRBJ1-3
TGTGCCAGCTCACCCATTGCGGGGAGCTCTGGAAACACCATATATTTT
CASSPIAGSSGNTIYF
>NA|TRBD1|TRBV10-3|TRBJ1-4
TGTGCCATCAGTGAGCAAGACAGGGCCGCAACTAATGAAAAACTGTTTTTT
CAISEQDRAATNEKLFF
>NA|TRBD1|TRBV5-1|TRBJ2-2
TGCGCCAGCAGCAAACAGGGGGTATTCACCGGGGAGCTGTTTTTT
CASSKQGVFTGELFF
>NA|TRBD2|TRBV25-1|TRBJ2-1
TGTGCCAGCAGTGTTTTAGCGGGAGTTTCCTACAATGAGCAGTTCTTC
CASSVLAGVSYNEQFF
>NA|NA|TRBV5-5|TRBJ2-3
TGTGCCAGCAGCTTTATTACAGATACGCAGTATTTT
CASSFITDTQYF
>NA|NA|TRBV5-1|TRBJ1-1
TGCGCCAGCAGTCCTGGGCCCGACGGAAACACTGAAGCTTTCTTT
CASSPGPDGNTEAFF
>NA|TRBD1|TRBV6-5|TRBJ1-5
TGTGCCAGCAGTTGGAGGGACAGGAACAATCAGCCCCAGCATTTT
CASSWRDRNNQPQHF
>few|NA|TRBV6-5|TRBJ1-1
TGTGCCAGCAGTTTCGCCAGGAACACTGAAGCTTTCTTT
CASSFARNTEAFF
>NA|NA|TRBV19|TRBJ1-4
TGTGCCAGTAGCGGGGGGGGACAACTGTTTTTT
CASSGGGQLFF
>NA|TRBD2|TRBV7-2|TRBJ2-7
TGTGCCAGCAGCTTAGGACAACTAGCGGGCTCCTACGAGCAGTACTTC
CASSLGQLAGSYEQYF
>NA|NA|TRBV12-3/TRBV12-4|TRBJ2-1
TGTGCCAGCAGTAACGTCGGTGAGCAGTTCTTC
CASSNVGEQFF
>NA|NA|TRBV12-3/TRBV12-4|TRBJ1-4
TGTGCCAGCAGTCGCCAGGCTAATGAAAAACTGTTTTTT
CASSRQANEKLFF
>NA|NA|TRBV21-1|TRBJ2-7
TGTGCCAGCAGCAGGGGGACTAGCGGATCCATCGGCGAGCAGTACTTC
CASSRGTSGSIGEQYF
>NA|TRBD1|TRBV18|TRBJ2-5
TGTGCCAGCTCACCACGGGGGACAGGGGCGGCAGAGACCCAGTACTTC
CASSPRGTGAAETQYF
>once|NA|TRBV27|TRBJ1-1
TGTGCCAGCAGTCAGGGTAAGGAAGCTTTCTTT
CASSQGKEAFF
>NA|NA|TRBV5-1|TRBJ2-3
TGCGCCAGCAGCTCATGGAGGGCTAGCACAGATACGCAGTATTTT
CASSSWRASTDTQYF
>NA|NA|TRBV2|TRBJ2-4
TGTGCCAGCAGTGAGGGGGCAGAACTAGCCAAAAACATTCAGTACTTC
CASSEGAELAKNIQYF
>NA|NA|TRBV6-5|TRBJ2-5
TGTGCCAGCAGTTACTCTAATAGAGAAGAGACCCAGTACTTC
CASSYSNREETQYF
>few|NA|TRBV5-1|TRBJ1-2
TGCGCCAGCAGCTATGACAGCCTTTTGTTAAACTATGGCTACACCTTC
CASSYDSLLLNYGYTF
>NA|TRBD1|TRBV7-2|TRBJ1-2
TGTGCCAGCAGCCCTTCCGGACAGGGGGGCAGGCTCTATGGCTACACCTTC
CASSPSGQGGRLYGYTF
>NA|NA|TRBV7-2|TRBJ1-1
TGTGCCAGCTTCAGGGGAACTGAAGCTTTCTTT
CASFRGTEAFF
>NA|NA|TRBV2|TRBJ1-5
TGTGCCAGCAGTGAAAGGTTTCGGGGGGCAGGCCAGCCCCAGCATTTT
CASSERFRGAGQPQHF
>NA|TRBD2|TRBV27|TRBJ2-7
TGTGCCAGCCACGGAGGAAGTGCGGCTAGCGGAACGGGAGAGCAGTACTTC
CASHGGSAASGTGEQYF
>NA|NA|TRBV19|TRBJ1-1
TGTGCCAGCACGGACCCGGGCAGGGTGTGGACTGAAGCTTTCTTT
CASTDPGRVWTEAFF
>NA|NA|TRBV7-8|TRBJ1-2
TGTGCCAGCAGCTTAAGGGCGGGTATTTATGGCTACACCTTC
CASSLRAGIYGYTF
>NA|TRBD2|TRBV27|TRBJ2-5
TGTGCCAGCAGCCCCCTCCCGAGGGCTAGCGGGAGGGAAGAGACCCAGTACTTC
CASSPLPRASGREETQYF
>NA|TRBD1|TRBV29-1|TRBJ2-3
TGCAGCGTTGGGACAGGGAGCACAGATACGCAGTATTTT
CSVGTGSTDTQYF
>NA|NA|TRBV6-5|TRBJ1-1
TGTGCCAGCGGACTCTCGGAGAACACTGAAGCTTTCTTT
CASGLSENTEAFF
>NA|NA|TRBV6-1|TRBJ1-1
TGTGCCAGCAGTGAATACAGGAATCTGGGAACTGAAGCTTTCTTT
CASSEYRNLGTEAFF
>once|NA|TRBV7-8|TRBJ1-6
TGTGCCAGCAGGACGGTGCAGGGCCGGGCACCCCTCCACTTT
CASRTVQGRAPLHF
>NA|TRBD1|TRBV19|TRBJ1-2
TGTGCCAGTAGTGAACACAGGGGTTCGGATGGCTACACCTTC
CASSEHRGSDGYTF
>once|NA|TRBV30|TRBJ1-4
TGTGCCTGGAGCGCCGGGTCCAGCCCAGCTAATGAAAAACTGTTTTTT
CAWSAGSSPANEKLFF
>NA|NA|TRBV7-6|TRBJ2-1
TGTGCCAGCAGCGTTGAGGAAGGCTACAATGAGCAGTTCTTC
CASSVEEGYNEQFF
>NA|NA|TRBV9|TRBJ1-6
TGTGCCAGCAGCGTAGCTACGGGGGACGAGAGCTCCTATAATTCACCCCTCCACTTT
CASSVATGDESSYNSPLHF
>NA|NA|TRBV2|TRBJ2-7
TGTGCCAGCAGTGAAATGGGCGGGATCACCAACGAGCAGTACTTC
CASSEMGGITNEQYF
>NA|TRBD2|TRBV6-5|TRBJ2-2
TGTGCCAGCACCGCACGGGGACTAGACACCGGGGAGCTGTTTTTT
CASTARGLDTGELFF
>NA|NA|TRBV5-8|TRBJ2-5
TGTGCCAGCAGCCCCCGGGACGGGGGACAAGAGACCCAGTACTTC
CASSPRDGGQETQYF
>NA|NA|TRBV9|TRBJ2-7
TGTGCCAGCAGCGTAGGGTATAGCTCCTACGAGCAGTACTTC
CASSVGYSSYEQYF
>NA|TRBD2|TRBV5-1|TRBJ2-1
TGCGCCAGCAGCGTGGGACTAGCGGGAGGGCCGTTCGATCCAGACGAGCAGTTCTTC
CASSVGLAGGPFDPDEQFF
>NA|TRBD1|TRBV6-5|TRBJ1-1
TGTGCCAGCAGTAAGGACAGGGGGAACACTGAAGCTTTCTTT
CASSKDRGNTEAFF
>NA|TRBD1|TRBV28|TRBJ1-5
TGTGCCAGCAGTTTCCAGGGGGAGTTGAAGGATCAGCCCCAGCATTTT
CASSFQGELKDQPQHF
>NA|NA|TRBV5-1|TRBJ1-1
TGCGCCACCCGCCTCAGGGGTTCGGGGAAAAACACTGAAGCTTTCTTT
CATRLRGSGKNTEAFF
>once|TRBD1|TRBV7-3|TRBJ1-2
TGTGCCAGCAGCCCGACCCGGACAGGGGATGGCTACACCTTC
CASSPTRTGDGYTF
>NA|NA|TRBV27|TRBJ1-4
TGTGCCAGCAGTTTATTGGCCGAGGGCGCGTTTCTGTTTTTT
CASSLLAEGAFLFF
>NA|NA|TRBV18|TRBJ1-5
TGTGCCAGCTCACCTCAGGGCGGAAATCAGCCCCAGCATTTT
CASSPQGGNQPQHF
>NA|TRBD2|TRBV10-3|TRBJ2-1
TGTGCCATCAGTGAACTCGGCGGGAGTGATGAGCAGTTCTTC
CAISELGGSDEQFF
>NA|NA|TRBV24-1|TRBJ2-1
TGTGCCACCAGTGATCCCTTTGTGGAGGGAGACAATGAGCAGTTCTTC
CATSDPFVEGDNEQFF
>NA|TRBD1|TRBV7-9|TRBJ2-7
TGTGCCAGCAGCTTAGGGGGGACAGGGGTTGAGCAGTACTTC
CASSLGGTGVEQYF
>NA|NA|TRBV5-1|TRBJ2-3
TGCGCCAGCAGCTTGGTTGGCGGGGGCGGGGTCACGACTAGCACAGATACGCAGTATTTT
CASSLVGGGGVTTSTDTQYF
>few|TRBD1|TRBV29-1|TRBJ2-7
TGCAGCGTTGGACAGGGTGACGAGCAGTACTTC
CSVGQGDEQYF
>NA|NA|TRBV19|TRBJ2-5
TGTGCCAGTAGGAACAGGCAAGAGACCCAGTACTTC
CASRNRQETQYF
>NA|TRBD1|TRBV5-4|TRBJ1-6
TGTGCCAGCAGCTCGGCCAGACAGGGCCACAATTCACCCCTCCACTTT
CASSSARQGHNSPLHF
>NA|NA|TRBV18|TRBJ2-1
TGTGCCAGCTCACCAGGTGAAGGGGACAATGAGCAGTTCTTC
CASSPGEGDNEQFF
>NA|NA|TRBV5-1|TRBJ2-3
TGCGCCAGCAGCAAAGGGGGATTTACTAGCACAGATACGCAGTATTTT
CASSKGGFTSTDTQYF
>NA|NA|TRBV28|TRBJ1-5
TGTGCCAGCAGTTTCCGGCGGGATCAGCCCCAGCATTTT
CASSFRRDQPQHF
>NA|TRBD1|TRBV7-6|TRBJ1-2
TGTGCCAGCAGCTTGCGTTTCGAGGACAGGGGCGGCTACACCTTC
CASSLRFEDRGGYTF
>NA|TRBD2|TRBV28|TRBJ2-3
TGTGCCAGCAGGCCAGCGGGAAGCACAGATACGCAGTATTTT
CASRPAGSTDTQYF
>NA|NA|TRBV6-5|TRBJ1-3
TGTGCCAGCAGTTCGACGGGAGCGGGAAACACCATATATTTT
CASSSTGAGNTIYF